This T cell receptor beta chain appears in the sequencing data of a study of Graves' ophthalmopathy and Graves' hyperthyroidism (dated by TCRdb to 2017 to 2018). Some background on the complete study: Peripheral blood was collected at initial diagnosis, prior to any treatment. An independent validation cohort comprised 18 to 20 hyperthyroidism patients and some 16 patients who later progressed from hyperthyroidism to ophthalmopathy. The study used signatures of the TCR beta repertoire to tell Graves' ophthalmopathy apart from Graves' hyperthyroidism and to predict which patients would progress to ophthalmopathy. In roughly 6 hyperthyroidism patients, the T-cell repertoire of thyroid tissue was compared with the T-cell repertoire of blood. In total, approximately 140 blood samples were TCR-sequenced: approximately 42 ophthalmopathy, 75 hyperthyroidism and some 17 hyperthyroidism-to-ophthalmopathy patients. To explore V-J signatures distinguishing ophthalmopathy from hyperthyroidism, a discovery set of under 110 patients (more than 40 ophthalmopathy, about 57 stable hyperthyroidism) was enrolled. After sampling, hyperthyroidism patients received methimazole starting at 30 mg daily, and ophthalmopathy patients received high-dose intravenous methylprednisolone. Beyond this particular receptor, the publication reports: In validation, the model predicted ophthalmopathy progression with about 70% sensitivity and roughly 72% specificity; approximately 12 predicted patients were CT-confirmed with GO in a median of approximately 6.2 months. Most of the expanded thyroid clonotypes with a frequency above 0.001 were also detected in blood, and it was suggested that the thyroid immune response may be reflected by blood repertoires. Sample size was not statistically predetermined, and group allocation was not concealed from the investigators. The 13-signature model separated ophthalmopathy from stable hyperthyroidism with 85% to 90% sensitivity and around 81% specificity in cross-validation, and 80%/75% in the test set.

Hyperthyroidism was defined as stable when no progression to ophthalmopathy occurred within 18 months of follow-up. Patients with hyperthyroidism were aged 18 to 65 years, had been newly diagnosed, and had a disease duration of less than 2 months. Patients with other autoimmune diseases, uncontrolled infections, pregnancy or lactation were excluded from the study. Diagnosis relied on clinical symptoms, serum thyroxine, TRAb, thyroid ultrasound and orbital computed tomography. Ficoll-Paque density gradient centrifugation was used to isolate PBMCs from approximately 10 ml of fresh peripheral blood. Total RNA was extracted with Trizol reagent and quality-checked on an Agilent 2100 Bioanalyzer. For repertoire sequencing, TCR beta CDR3 regions were amplified from RNA transcripts. A first-round RT-PCR used HTBI primers with the Qiagen OneStep RT-PCR kit, followed by a second-round multiplex PCR, size selection and purification. The libraries underwent paired-end sequencing with 100 bp reads on an Illumina HiSeq2000. As for how the authors treated the data: SOAPnuke was used to process the reads, removing any read that contained adapters or uncalled bases, had a mean Phred below 15, or lacked an exact match to the constant primer or identifier. COPE v1.2.5 was used to merge high-quality paired reads. Unique nucleotide sequences were defined as clonotypes and aligned to IMGT TRB V, D and J references using MiTCR v1.1. Analysis was restricted to V-J combinations with a frequency above 0.0001, which covered roughly 99% of repertoires. For each V-J combination, a TCR clonal expansion and chaos score was defined as F50 clonal expansion divided by the chaos observed in the TCRdist matrix. Features were reduced by Welch's t-statistics and random forest to around 13 V-J combinations, which fed a naive Bayes classifier. The Morisita-Horn index was used to measure how similar the thyroid and blood repertoires were. The public reads were reprocessed in TCRdb via fastp at Q25 and MiXCR, keeping in-frame beta chains. When rows share a CDR3 protein, they turn into one entry using the most common DNA and genes. These V and J calls derive from TCRdb rather than the authors' analysis. This sample is represented by roughly 350,000 distinct CDR3 sequences; approximately 18% of them were singletons. The ten most abundant clones make up 2% to 3% of the sample.

This clonotype has just a few counts. It lacks a known antigen. The input lacks base qualities; no much larger clone sits a single base away. The CDR3 runs 15 amino acids, cysteine and phenylalanine included. The read is trimmed to its CDR3 DNA, 45 bases read in frame from base 1. Trimming takes 1 base from V and 3 bases from J, and the germline ends sit 13 bases apart. CDR1 and CDR2 are read off the germline V gene as LGHNA and YNFKEQ. The TCR comes from an adult woman with stable Graves' hyperthyroidism. The chain uses TRBV4-2 and TRBJ2-7, and TRBD1 may be the D gene, going by 7 matching bases. The source material was peripheral blood. The CDR3 has the sequence CASSQAGGSGYEQYF. The bases read TGTGCCAGCAGCCAAGCAGGGGGGTCCGGCTACGAGCAGTACTTC.